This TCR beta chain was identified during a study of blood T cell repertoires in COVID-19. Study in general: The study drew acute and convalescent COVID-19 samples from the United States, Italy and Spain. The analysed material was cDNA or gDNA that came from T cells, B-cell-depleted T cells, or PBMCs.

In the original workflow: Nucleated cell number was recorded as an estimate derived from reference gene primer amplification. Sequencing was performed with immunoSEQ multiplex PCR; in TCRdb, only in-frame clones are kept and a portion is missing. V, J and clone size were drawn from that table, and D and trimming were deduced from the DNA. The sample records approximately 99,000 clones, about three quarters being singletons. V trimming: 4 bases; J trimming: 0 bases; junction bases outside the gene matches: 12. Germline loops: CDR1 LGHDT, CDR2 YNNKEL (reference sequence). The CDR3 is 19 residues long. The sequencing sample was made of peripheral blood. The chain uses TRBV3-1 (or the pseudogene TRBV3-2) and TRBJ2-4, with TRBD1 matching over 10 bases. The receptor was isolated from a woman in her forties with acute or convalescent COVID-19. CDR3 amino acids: CASSPAGTGALLAKNIQYF. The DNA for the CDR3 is TGTGCCAGCAGCCCTGCCGGGACAGGGGCACTTCTAGCCAAAAACATTCAGTACTTC.